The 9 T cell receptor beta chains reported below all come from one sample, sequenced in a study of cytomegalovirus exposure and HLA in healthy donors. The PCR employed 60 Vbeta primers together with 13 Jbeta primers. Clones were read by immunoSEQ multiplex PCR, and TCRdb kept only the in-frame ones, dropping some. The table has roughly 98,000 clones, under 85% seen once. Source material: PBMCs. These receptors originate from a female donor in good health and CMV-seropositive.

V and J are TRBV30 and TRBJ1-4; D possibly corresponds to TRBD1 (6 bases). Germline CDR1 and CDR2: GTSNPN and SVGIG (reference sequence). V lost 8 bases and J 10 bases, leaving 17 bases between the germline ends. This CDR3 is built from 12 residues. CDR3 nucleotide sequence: TGTGCCGGGATACAGGGAGAAAGAAAACTGTTTTTT. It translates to CAGIQGERKLFF.

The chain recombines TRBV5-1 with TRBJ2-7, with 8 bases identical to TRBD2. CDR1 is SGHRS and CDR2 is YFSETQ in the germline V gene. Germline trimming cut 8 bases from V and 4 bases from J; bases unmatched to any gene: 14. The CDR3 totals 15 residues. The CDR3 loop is CASQILAGQAYEQYF. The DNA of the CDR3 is TGCGCCAGTCAGATATTAGCGGGACAAGCTTACGAGCAGTACTTC. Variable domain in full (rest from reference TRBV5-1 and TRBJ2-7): KAGVTQTPRYLIKTRGQQVTLSCSPISGHRSVSWYQQTPGQGLQFLFEYFSETQRNKGNFPGRFSGRQFSNSRSEMNVSTLELGDSALYLCASQILAGQAYEQYFGPGTRLTVT.

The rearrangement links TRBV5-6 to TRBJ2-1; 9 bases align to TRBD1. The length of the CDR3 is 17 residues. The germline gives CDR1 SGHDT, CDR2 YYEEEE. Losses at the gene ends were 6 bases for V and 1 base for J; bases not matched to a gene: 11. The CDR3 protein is CASKGTGWGRSYNEQFF. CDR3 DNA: TGTGCCAGCAAAGGGACAGGGTGGGGGAGGTCCTACAATGAGCAGTTCTTC.

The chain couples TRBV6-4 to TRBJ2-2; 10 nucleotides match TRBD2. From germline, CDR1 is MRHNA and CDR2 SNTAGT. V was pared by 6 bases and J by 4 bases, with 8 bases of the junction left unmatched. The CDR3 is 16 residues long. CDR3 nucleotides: TGTGCCAGCAGACCAGCGGGAGGGCCGGGCACCGGGGAGCTGTTTTTT. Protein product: CASRPAGGPGTGELFF.

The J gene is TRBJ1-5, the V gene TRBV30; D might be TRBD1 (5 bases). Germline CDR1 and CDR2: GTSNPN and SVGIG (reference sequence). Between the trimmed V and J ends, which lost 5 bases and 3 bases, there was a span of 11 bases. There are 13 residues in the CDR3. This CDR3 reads CAWDQGSNQPQHF. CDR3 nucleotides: TGTGCCTGGGATCAGGGATCCAATCAGCCCCAGCATTTT.

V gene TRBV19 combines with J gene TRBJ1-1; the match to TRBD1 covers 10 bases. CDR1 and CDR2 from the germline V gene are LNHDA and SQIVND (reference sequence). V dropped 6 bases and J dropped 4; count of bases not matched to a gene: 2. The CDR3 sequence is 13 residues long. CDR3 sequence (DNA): TGTGCCAGTAGACGACAGGGGGCCACTGAAGCTTTCTTT. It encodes CASRRQGATEAFF.

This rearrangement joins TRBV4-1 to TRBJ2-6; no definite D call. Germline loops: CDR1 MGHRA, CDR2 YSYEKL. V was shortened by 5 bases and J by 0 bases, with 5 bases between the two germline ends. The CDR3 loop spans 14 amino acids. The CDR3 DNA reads TGCGCCAGCAGCTTCCGCTCTGGGGCCAACGTCCTGACTTTC. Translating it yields CASSFRSGANVLTF.

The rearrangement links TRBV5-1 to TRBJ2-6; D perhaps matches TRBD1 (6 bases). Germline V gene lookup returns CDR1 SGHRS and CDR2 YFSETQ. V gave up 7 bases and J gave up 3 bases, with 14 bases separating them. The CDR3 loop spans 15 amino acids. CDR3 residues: CASGHRAVGANVLTF. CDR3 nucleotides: TGCGCCAGCGGGCACAGGGCCGTTGGGGCCAACGTCCTGACTTTC.

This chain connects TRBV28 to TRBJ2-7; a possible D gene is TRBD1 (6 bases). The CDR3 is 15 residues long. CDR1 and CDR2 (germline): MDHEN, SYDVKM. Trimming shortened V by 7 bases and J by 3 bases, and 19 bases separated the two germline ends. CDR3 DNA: TGTGCCAGCACCAGCATCCGGGACAAATTCTACGAGCAGTACTTC. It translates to CASTSIRDKFYEQYF.